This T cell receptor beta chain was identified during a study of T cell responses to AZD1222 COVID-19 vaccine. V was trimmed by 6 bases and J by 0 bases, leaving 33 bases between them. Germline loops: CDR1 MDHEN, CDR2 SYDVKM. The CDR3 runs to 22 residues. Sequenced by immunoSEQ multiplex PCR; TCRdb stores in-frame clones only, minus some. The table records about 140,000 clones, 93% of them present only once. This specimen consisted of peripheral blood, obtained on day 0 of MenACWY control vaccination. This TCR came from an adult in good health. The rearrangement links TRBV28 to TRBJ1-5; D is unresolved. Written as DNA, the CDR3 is TGTGCCAGCAGCTTACAAGACTACTCGGGGAATCGCAAGACACATAGCAATCAGCCCCAGCATTTT. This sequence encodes CASSLQDYSGNRKTHSNQPQHF.